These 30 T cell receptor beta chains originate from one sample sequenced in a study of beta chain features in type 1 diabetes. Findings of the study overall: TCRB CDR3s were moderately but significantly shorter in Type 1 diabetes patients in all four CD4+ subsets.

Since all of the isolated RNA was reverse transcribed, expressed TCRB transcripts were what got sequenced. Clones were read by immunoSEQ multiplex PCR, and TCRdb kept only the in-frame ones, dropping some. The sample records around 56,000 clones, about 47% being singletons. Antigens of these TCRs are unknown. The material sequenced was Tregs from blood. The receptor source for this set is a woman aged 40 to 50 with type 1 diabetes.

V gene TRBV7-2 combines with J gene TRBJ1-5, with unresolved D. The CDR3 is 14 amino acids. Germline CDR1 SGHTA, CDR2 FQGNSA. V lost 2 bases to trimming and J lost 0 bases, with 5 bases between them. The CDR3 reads CASSLSLSNQPQHF. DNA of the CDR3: TGTGCCAGCAGCTTATCTCTTAGCAATCAGCCCCAGCATTTT.

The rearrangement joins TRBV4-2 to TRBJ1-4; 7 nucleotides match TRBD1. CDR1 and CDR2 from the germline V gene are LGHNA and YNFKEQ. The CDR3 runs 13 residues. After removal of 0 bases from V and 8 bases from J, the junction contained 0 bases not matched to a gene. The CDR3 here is CASSQDRGEKLFF. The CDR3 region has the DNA TGTGCCAGCAGCCAAGACAGGGGGGAAAAACTGTTTTTT.

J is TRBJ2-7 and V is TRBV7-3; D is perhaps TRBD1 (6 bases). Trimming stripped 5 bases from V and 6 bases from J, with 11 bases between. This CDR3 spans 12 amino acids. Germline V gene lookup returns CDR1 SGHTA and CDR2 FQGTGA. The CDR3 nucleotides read TGTGCCAGCAGCGCGCCCAGGGGCGAGCAGTACTTC. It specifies CASSAPRGEQYF.

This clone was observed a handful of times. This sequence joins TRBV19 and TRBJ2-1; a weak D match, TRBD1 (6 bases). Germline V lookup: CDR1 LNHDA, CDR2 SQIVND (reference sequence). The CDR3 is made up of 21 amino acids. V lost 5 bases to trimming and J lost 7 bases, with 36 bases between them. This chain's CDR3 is CASSSDTGNGWHPLRDNEQFF. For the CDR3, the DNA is TGTGCCAGTAGTTCGGATACAGGGAATGGATGGCACCCGCTCCGGGATAATGAGCAGTTCTTC. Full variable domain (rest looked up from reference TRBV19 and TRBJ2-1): DGGITQSPKYLFRKEGQNVTLSCEQNLNHDAMYWYRQDPGQGLRLIYYSQIVNDFQKGDIAEGYSVSREKKESFPLTVTSAQKNPTAFYLCASSSDTGNGWHPLRDNEQFFGPGTRLTVL.

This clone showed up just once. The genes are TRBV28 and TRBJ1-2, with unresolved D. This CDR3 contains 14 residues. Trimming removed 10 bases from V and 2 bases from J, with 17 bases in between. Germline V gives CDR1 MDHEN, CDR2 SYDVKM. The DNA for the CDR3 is TGTGCCACCAAGACTCAAGCTCCGAACTATGGCTACACCTTC. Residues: CATKTQAPNYGYTF.

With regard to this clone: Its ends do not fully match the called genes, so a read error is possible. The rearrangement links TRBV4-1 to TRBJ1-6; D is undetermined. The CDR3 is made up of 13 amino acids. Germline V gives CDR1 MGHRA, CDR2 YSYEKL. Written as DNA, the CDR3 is TGCGCCACCAGCCTCGCCTATAATTCACCCCTCCACTTT. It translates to CATSLAYNSPLHF.

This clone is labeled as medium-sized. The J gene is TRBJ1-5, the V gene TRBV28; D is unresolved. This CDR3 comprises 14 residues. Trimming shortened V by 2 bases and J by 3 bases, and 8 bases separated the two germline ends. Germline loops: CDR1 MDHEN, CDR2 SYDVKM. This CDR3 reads CASSLRTPNQPQHF. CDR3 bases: TGTGCCAGCAGTTTAAGGACTCCCAATCAGCCCCAGCATTTT.

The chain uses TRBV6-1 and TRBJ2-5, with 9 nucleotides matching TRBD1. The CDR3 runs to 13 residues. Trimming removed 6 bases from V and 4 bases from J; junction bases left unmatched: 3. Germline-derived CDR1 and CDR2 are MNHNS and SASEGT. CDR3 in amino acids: CASRDRGVETQYF. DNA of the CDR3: TGTGCCAGCAGGGACAGGGGTGTAGAGACCCAGTACTTC.

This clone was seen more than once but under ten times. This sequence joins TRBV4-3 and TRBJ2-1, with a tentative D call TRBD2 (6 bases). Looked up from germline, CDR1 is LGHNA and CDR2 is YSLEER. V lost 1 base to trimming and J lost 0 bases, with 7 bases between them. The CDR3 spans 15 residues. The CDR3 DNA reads TGCGCCAGCAGCCAAGGTAGCGGCTCCTACAATGAGCAGTTCTTC. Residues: CASSQGSGSYNEQFF.

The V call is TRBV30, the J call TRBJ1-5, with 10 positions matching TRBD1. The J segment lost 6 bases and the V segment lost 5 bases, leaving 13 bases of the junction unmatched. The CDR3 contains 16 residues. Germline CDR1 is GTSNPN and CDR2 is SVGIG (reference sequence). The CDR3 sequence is CAWWVTDRGGAQPQHF. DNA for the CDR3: TGTGCCTGGTGGGTAACGGACAGGGGGGGGGCTCAGCCCCAGCATTTT. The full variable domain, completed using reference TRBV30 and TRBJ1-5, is SQTIHQWPATLVQPVGSPLSLECTVEGTSNPNLYWYRQAAGRGLQLLFYSVGIGQISSEVPQNLSASRPQDRQFILSSKKLLLSDSGFYLCAWWVTDRGGAQPQHFGDGTRLSIL.

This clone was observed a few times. The CDR3 nucleotides read TGTGCCAGCAGTCTACAGGGGACCTATTCACCCCTCCACTTT. This translates into CASSLQGTYSPLHF. The chain links TRBV28 to TRBJ1-6, with TRBD1 identical over 7 bases. The CDR3 totals 14 residues. V lost 5 bases and J lost 8; bases outside the gene matches: 6. Germline CDR1 MDHEN, CDR2 SYDVKM. Filled out from reference TRBV28 and TRBJ1-6, the complete variable domain reads DVKVTQSSRYLVKRTGEKVFLECVQDMDHENMFWYRQDPGLGLRLIYFSYDVKMKEKGDIPEGYSVSREKKERFSLILESASTNQTSMYLCASSLQGTYSPLHFGNGTRLTVT.

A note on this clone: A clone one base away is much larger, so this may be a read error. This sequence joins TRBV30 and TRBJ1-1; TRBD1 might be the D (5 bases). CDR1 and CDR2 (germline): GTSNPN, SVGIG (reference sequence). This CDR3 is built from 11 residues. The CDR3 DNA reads TGTGCCTTATCGGGGGGAGTGTACGCTTCCTTT. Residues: CALSGGVYASF. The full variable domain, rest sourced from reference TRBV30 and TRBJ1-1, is SQTIHQWPATLVQPVGSPLSLECTVEGTSNPNLYWYRQAAGRGLQLLFYSVGIGQISSEVPQNLSASRPQDRQFILSSKKLLLSDSGFYLCALSGGVYASFGQGTRLTVV.

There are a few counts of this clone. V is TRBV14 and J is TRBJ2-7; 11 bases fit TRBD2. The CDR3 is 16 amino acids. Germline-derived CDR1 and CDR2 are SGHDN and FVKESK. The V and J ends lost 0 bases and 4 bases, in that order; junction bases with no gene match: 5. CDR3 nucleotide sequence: TGTGCCAGCAGCCAAGATAGACTAGCGGGGAGTTACGAGCAGTACTTC. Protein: CASSQDRLAGSYEQYF.

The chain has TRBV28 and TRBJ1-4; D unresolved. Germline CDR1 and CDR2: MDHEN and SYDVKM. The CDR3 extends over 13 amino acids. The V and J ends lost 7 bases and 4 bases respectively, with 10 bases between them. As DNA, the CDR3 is TGTGCCAGCAATCTTATCCTTAATGAAAAACTGTTTTTT. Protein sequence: CASNLILNEKLFF.

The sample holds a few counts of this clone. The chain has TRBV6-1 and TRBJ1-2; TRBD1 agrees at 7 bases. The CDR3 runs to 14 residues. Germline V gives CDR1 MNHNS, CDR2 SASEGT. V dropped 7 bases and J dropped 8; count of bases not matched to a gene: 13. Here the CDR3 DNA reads TGTGCCAGCACCGGTGGGACAGAGAAAACGGGCTACACCTTC. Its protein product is CASTGGTEKTGYTF.

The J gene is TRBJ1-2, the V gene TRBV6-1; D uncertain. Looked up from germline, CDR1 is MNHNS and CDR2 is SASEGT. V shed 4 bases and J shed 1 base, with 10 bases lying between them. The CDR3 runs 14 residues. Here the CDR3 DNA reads TGTGCCAGCAGTGTGATCGGGGTTAACTATGGCTACACCTTC. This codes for CASSVIGVNYGYTF.

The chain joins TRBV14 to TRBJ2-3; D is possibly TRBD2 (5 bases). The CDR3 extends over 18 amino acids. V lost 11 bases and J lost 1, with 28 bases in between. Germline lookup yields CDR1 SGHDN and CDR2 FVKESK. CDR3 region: CAAQTKIGKKTRTDTQYF. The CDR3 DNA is TGTGCCGCACAAACCAAAATCGGGAAGAAGACCCGCACAGATACGCAGTATTTT.

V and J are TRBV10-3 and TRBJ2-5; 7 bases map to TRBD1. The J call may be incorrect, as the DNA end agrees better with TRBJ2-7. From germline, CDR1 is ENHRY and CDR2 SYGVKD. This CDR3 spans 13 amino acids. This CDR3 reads CAISDRQGNEQYF. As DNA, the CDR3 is TGTGCCATCAGTGATCGACAGGGTAACGAGCAGTACTTC.

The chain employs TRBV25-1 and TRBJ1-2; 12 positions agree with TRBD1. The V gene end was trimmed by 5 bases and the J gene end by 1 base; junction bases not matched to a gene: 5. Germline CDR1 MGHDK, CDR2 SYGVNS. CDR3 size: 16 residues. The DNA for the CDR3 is TGTGCCAGCAGTCCGGGACAGGGGGCTTTTAACTATGGCTACACCTTC. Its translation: CASSPGQGAFNYGYTF.

CDR3 region: CASRRGTGEQYF. CDR3 DNA sequence: TGTGCCAGCAGACGTGGGACAGGCGAGCAGTACTTC. The V call is TRBV6-5, the J call TRBJ2-7, with TRBD1 identical over 8 bases. J gave up 6 bases and V 6 bases, and 4 bases lay outside the gene matches. CDR3 length: 12 amino acids. From germline, CDR1 is MNHEY and CDR2 SVGAGI.

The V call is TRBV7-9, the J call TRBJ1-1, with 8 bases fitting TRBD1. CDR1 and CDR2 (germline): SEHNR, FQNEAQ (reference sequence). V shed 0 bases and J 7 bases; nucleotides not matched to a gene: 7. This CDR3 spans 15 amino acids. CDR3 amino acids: CASSLARGQGGEAFF. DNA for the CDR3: TGTGCCAGCAGCTTAGCGCGCGGACAGGGTGGTGAAGCTTTCTTT.

CDR3 residues: CSGTPNTEAFF. CDR3 in DNA: TGCAGCGGGACACCGAACACTGAAGCTTTCTTT. The rearrangement joins TRBV20-1 to TRBJ1-1; D may be TRBD1 (6 bases). Germline V gene sequence: CDR1 DFQATT, CDR2 SNEGSKA (reference sequence). The CDR3 covers 11 residues.

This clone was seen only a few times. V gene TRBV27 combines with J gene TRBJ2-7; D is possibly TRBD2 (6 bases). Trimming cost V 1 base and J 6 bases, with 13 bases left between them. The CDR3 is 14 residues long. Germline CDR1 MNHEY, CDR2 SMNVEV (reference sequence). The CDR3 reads CASSLFGGTREQYF. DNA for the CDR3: TGTGCCAGCAGTTTATTCGGCGGGACGCGCGAGCAGTACTTC.

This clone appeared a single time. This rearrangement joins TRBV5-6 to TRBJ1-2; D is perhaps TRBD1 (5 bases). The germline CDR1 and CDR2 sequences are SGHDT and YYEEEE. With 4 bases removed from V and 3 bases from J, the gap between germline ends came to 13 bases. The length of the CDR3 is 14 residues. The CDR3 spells CASSTSTAYYGYTF. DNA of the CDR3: TGTGCCAGCAGCACGTCGACAGCATACTATGGCTACACCTTC.

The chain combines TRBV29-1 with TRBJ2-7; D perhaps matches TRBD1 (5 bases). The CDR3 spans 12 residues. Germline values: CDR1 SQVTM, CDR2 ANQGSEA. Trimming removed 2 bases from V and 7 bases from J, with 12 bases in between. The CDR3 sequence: CSVEQGSPEQYF. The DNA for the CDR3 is TGCAGCGTTGAACAGGGAAGTCCAGAGCAGTACTTC.

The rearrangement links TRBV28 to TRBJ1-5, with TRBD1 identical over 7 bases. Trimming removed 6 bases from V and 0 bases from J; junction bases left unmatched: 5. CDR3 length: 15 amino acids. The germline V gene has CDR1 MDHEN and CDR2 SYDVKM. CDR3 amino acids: CASRRQGVSNQPQHF. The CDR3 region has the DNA TGTGCCAGCAGACGGCAGGGGGTTAGCAATCAGCCCCAGCATTTT.

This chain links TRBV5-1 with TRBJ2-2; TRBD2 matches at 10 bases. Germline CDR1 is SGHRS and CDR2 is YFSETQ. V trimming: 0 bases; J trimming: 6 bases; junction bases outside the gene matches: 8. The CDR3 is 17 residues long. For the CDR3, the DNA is TGCGCCAGCAGCTTGGGGTCTAGCGGGGGAAAAGCCGGGGAGCTGTTTTTT. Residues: CASSLGSSGGKAGELFF.

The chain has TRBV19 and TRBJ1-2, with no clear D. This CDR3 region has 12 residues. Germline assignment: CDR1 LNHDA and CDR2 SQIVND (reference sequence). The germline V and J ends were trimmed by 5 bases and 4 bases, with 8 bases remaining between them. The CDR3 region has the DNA TGTGCCAGTAGTCCAGCGAGCTATGGCTACACCTTC. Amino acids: CASSPASYGYTF.

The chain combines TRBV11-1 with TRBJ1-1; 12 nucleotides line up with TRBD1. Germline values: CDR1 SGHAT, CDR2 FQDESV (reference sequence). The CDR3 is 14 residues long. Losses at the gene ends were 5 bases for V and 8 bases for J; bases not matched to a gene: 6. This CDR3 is CASSRSGTGGEAFF. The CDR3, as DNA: TGTGCCAGCAGCCGCTCCGGGACAGGGGGCGAAGCTTTCTTT. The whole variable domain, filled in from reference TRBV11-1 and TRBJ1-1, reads EAEVAQSPRYKITEKSQAVAFWCDPISGHATLYWYRQILGQGPELLVQFQDESVVDDSQLPKDRFSAERLKGVDSTLKIQPAELGDSAMYLCASSRSGTGGEAFFGQGTRLTVV.

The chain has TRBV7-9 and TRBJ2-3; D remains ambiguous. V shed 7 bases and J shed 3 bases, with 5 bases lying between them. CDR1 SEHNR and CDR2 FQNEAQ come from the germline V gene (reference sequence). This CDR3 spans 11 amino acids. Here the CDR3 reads CASTSTDTQYF. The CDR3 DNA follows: TGTGCCAGCACCTCTACAGATACGCAGTATTTT.